Included here is one TCR beta chain sequence, with context. The antigen remains unidentified. This sample was taken from a study of blood T cells in healthy people across ages. Study-level findings and limits: With donor CMV status unknown, expanded clonotype changes were possibly confounded.

A second PCR, run for about 7 to 11 cycles, used a sample-barcoded 5' primer plus a J-beta primer mix. Each TCR beta cDNA got a 12-nucleotide random molecular identifier. Each CDR3 protein is one row after TCRdb ran MiXCR on the 5' RACE reads. The sample includes hundreds of thousands of distinct CDR3 sequences, roughly 20% of them seen just once. Germline loops: CDR1 WSHSY, CDR2 SAAADI. This CDR3 has 16 residues. This receptor was obtained from a man between 65 and 85 years old in good health. The chain carries TRBV10-2 and TRBJ2-5; TRBD2 matches 9 bases. The J call is uncertain, as TRBJ2-7 better fits the DNA end. Sequenced material: blood. This CDR3 is CASSDTASGMRNEQYF. In nucleotides, the CDR3 is TGCGCCAGCAGTGATACCGCTAGCGGGATGAGGAACGAGCAGTACTTC.